Listed below are T cell receptor beta chains from one sample, sequenced in a study of PD-1 blockade in classical Hodgkin lymphoma. Some clones are missing from TCRdb's copy, which holds only in-frame ones; the method was immunoSEQ multiplex PCR. The sample yields under 75,000 clones, around nine tenths seen once. The source material was peripheral blood mononuclear cells (PBMCs), sampled before the second cycle of nivolumab. These receptors originate from a human donor with classical Hodgkin lymphoma. CDR3s leave out the opening cysteine and the closing phenylalanine or tryptophan.

v_call	j_call	cdr3_aa
TRBV2	TRBJ2-3	ASKSRGTSYTDTQY
TRBV5-1	TRBJ1-1	ASSRGQLNTEAF
TRBV5-1	TRBJ1-1	ASSLEGVYGTEAF
TRBV30	TRBJ1-3	AWRRDRAPSGNTIY
TRBV5-1	TRBJ2-7	ASSSVLSGYEQY
TRBV19	TRBJ1-5	ASSIIGNQPQH
TRBV6-6	TRBJ2-3	ASSLNREDTQY
TRBV5-1	TRBJ1-4	ASSLAGQGNEKLF
TRBV6-6	TRBJ1-2	ASSASPGQGDYGYT
TRBV5-4	TRBJ2-7	ASSSPGVEQY
TRBV28	TRBJ1-2	ASSLAGQLQLYGYT
TRBV5-1	TRBJ2-3	ASSLGSSTDTQY
TRBV7-9	TRBJ2-7	ASSFSGYEQY
TRBV6-5	TRBJ1-6	ASSPRGHHNSPLH
TRBV5-6	TRBJ1-4	ASTELGTATNEKLF
TRBV11-2	TRBJ2-7	ASSRSRVYEQY
TRBV5-1	TRBJ2-5	ASSLPLGQGQETQY
TRBV18	TRBJ2-5	ASSPIRGASGQETQY
TRBV5-1	TRBJ2-7	ASSPSSGGAFEQY
TRBV2	TRBJ2-7	ASSELTIGGTYEQY
TRBV28	TRBJ1-1	ASSMINTEAF
TRBV7-9	TRBJ1-1	ASSPEGAF
TRBV6-6	TRBJ1-4	ASSWGDRAANEKLF
TRBV14	TRBJ2-7	ASSKSGGQYEQY
TRBV7-8	TRBJ1-1	ASSLVYGNTEAF
TRBV2	TRBJ2-3	ASRPTDTDTQY
TRBV18	TRBJ1-3	ASSPLMTGISGNTIY
TRBV7-7	TRBJ2-3	ASSRAVPGTGWTDTQY
TRBV4-1	TRBJ2-5	ASSQVPGQETQY
TRBV5-1	TRBJ2-2	ASTRDLLTGELF
TRBV28	TRBJ1-6	ASSLPGAGINSPLH
TRBV5-1	TRBJ1-2	ASSPTANYGYT
TRBV7-8	TRBJ1-1	ASSLVQRNTEAF
TRBV7-7	TRBJ2-3	ASSRGTSRGTDTQY
TRBV5-1	TRBJ1-4	ASSLGTGGGEKLF
TRBV6-1	TRBJ1-2	ASSHLTEKNYGYT
TRBV5-1	TRBJ2-7	ASSLTGGGSYEQY
TRBV7-2	TRBJ2-1	ASSPGTHGEQF
TRBV18	TRBJ2-5	ASSPEETQY
TRBV6-6	TRBJ1-1	ASSGDRVTEAF
TRBV2	TRBJ1-2	ASSWDGSIYGYT
TRBV4-1	TRBJ1-4	ASSHYPGSANEKLF
TRBV10-1	TRBJ1-6	ASSEFGTSASPLH
TRBV10-1	TRBJ2-7	ASSESRDRYEQY
TRBV5-1	TRBJ1-3	ASSSDSLTNTIY
TRBV28	TRBJ1-2	ASRNPGKLWEFT
TRBV2	TRBJ2-5	ASSEEVGSTQY
TRBV7-6	TRBJ1-2	ASSPHWDRGGGYT
TRBV5-1	TRBJ2-5	ASSLTGTSVETQY
TRBV5-1	TRBJ1-4	ASSGTGAGNEKLF
TRBV12-2	TRBJ1-2	ASRRASYGYT
TRBV7-3	TRBJ2-5	ASSPLGGRGETQY
TRBV6-5	TRBJ2-3	ASSQTGVDTQY
TRBV6-6	TRBJ1-1	ASSQGPEAF
TRBV25-1	TRBJ2-3	ASGRPGLAADTQY
TRBV2	TRBJ2-2	ASSEERGGLGGELF
TRBV15	TRBJ2-5	ATALLLGLAGEPETQY
TRBV30	TRBJ1-2	AWSAPMLRGQFGYT
TRBV10-3	TRBJ2-5	ASGGVAAVGETQY